The present T cell receptor beta chain was sequenced within a study of shared T cell receptors in the human thymus. The CDR3 loop spans 13 amino acids. Trimming pared 5 bases from V and 0 bases from J, leaving 8 bases between. CDR1 and CDR2 (germline): GTSNPN, SVGIG (reference sequence). Sequencing was performed with immunoSEQ multiplex PCR; in TCRdb, only in-frame clones are kept and a portion is missing. There are hundreds of thousands of clones in the sample; around 78% occur only once, and around 0.012% lies in the top ten. The same sample was also used in a study of human thymus T cells. From that study: Thymus tissue was removed during corrective cardiac surgery. Thymic and blood repertoires appeared to show biased V and J gene usage. Unrelated people showed highly overlapping thymic repertoires, related research reported.

The chain employs TRBV30 and TRBJ1-5; possibly TRBD1 for D (5 bases). The sequencing sample was made of thymocytes. The receptor was isolated from a boy less than two years old with a congenital heart defect. The CDR3 loop reads CAWARGSNQPQHF. The CDR3 bases are TGTGCCTGGGCTAGGGGTAGCAATCAGCCCCAGCATTTT.